The next 2 T cell receptor beta chains were all read from a single sample in a study of sequential checkpoint blockade in melanoma. Libraries were prepared by immunoSEQ multiplex PCR; TCRdb keeps only in-frame clonotypes and omits some of them. The table records fewer than 40,000 clones, roughly 88% of them present only once. Treatment described: randomized to nivolumab then ipilimumab (arm A) or the reverse (arm B). The specimen was CD8+ T cells sorted from blood (inferred from file names), collected from a patient given nivolumab and ipilimumab in sequence. Receptors were obtained from a human donor with melanoma.

The chain has TRBV7-6 and TRBJ2-1, with a weak D call TRBD2 (6 bases). CDR1 SGHVS and CDR2 FNYEAQ come from the germline V gene. Trimming shortened V by 2 bases and J by 4 bases, and 12 bases separated the two germline ends. The CDR3 has 15 amino acids. CDR3 protein: CASSLKAGRYNEQFF. The DNA of the CDR3 is TGTGCCAGCAGCTTAAAAGCGGGCCGATACAATGAGCAGTTCTTC.

V usage is TRBV5-6 and J usage is TRBJ1-1; 7 bases agree with TRBD1. CDR1 SGHDT and CDR2 YYEEEE come from the germline V gene. The J segment lost 4 bases and the V segment lost 6 bases, leaving 9 bases of the junction unmatched. CDR3 size: 14 residues. DNA of the CDR3: TGTGCCAGCAACTACAGGGGTATGGGCACTGAAGCTTTCTTT. This sequence encodes CASNYRGMGTEAFF.